This T cell receptor (beta chain) was captured in a study of T cell responses to AZD1222 COVID-19 vaccine. Turning to the study itself: Analyses pooled second doses at about 4 or about 12 weeks.

General observations from the study: Spike as a whole was targeted by vaccine-associated CD4 TCRs, dominant at 160-218 and 743-854.

TCRdb's copy holds only in-frame clones and misses some; the assay was immunoSEQ multiplex PCR. In the table there are roughly 150,000 clones, 90% to 95% of which are singletons. This clone was seen a single time. The antigen remains unidentified. The sample consisted of peripheral blood, taken on day 0 of AZD1222 vaccination. This receptor was taken from an adult in good health.

The CDR3, as DNA: TGTGCCAGCAGCTTGAATCAGAACTACGAGCAGTACTTC. As protein: CASSLNQNYEQYF. The gene calls are TRBV7-8 and TRBJ2-7; no clear D. Germline V gives CDR1 SGHVS, CDR2 FQNEAQ. The CDR3 runs to 13 residues. Trimming took off 3 bases at V and 3 bases at J, with 9 bases between the two ends.